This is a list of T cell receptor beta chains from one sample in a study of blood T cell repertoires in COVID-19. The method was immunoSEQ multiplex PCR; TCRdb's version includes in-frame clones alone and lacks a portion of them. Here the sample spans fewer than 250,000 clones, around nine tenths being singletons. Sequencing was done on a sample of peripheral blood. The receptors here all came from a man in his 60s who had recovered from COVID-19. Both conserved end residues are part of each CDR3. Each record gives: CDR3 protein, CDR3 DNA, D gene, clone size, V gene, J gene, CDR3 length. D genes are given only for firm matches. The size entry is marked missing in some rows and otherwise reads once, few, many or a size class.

cdr3_aa: CSVVALLEQFF
cdr3_nt: TGCAGCGTTGTAGCGTTGCTTGAGCAGTTCTTC
d_call: -
clone_size: -
v_call: TRBV29-1
j_call: TRBJ2-1
cdr3_length: 11

cdr3_aa: CASSRAGYTGELFF
cdr3_nt: TGTGCCAGCAGCCGGGCAGGGTACACCGGGGAGCTGTTTTTT
d_call: -
clone_size: -
v_call: TRBV3-1/TRBV3-2
j_call: TRBJ2-2
cdr3_length: 14

cdr3_aa: CASRAGTANTGELFF
cdr3_nt: TGTGCCAGCAGAGCCGGGACAGCGAACACCGGGGAGCTGTTTTTT
d_call: TRBD1
clone_size: -
v_call: TRBV6-5
j_call: TRBJ2-2
cdr3_length: 15

cdr3_aa: CASSLKRGPDEQYF
cdr3_nt: TGTGCCAGCAGCCTCAAGCGGGGGCCGGACGAGCAGTACTTC
d_call: TRBD2
clone_size: few
v_call: TRBV5-4
j_call: TRBJ2-7
cdr3_length: 14

cdr3_aa: CASSIDFRQGYGYTF
cdr3_nt: TGTGCCAGTAGTATAGATTTCAGGCAGGGCTATGGCTACACCTTC
d_call: -
clone_size: -
v_call: TRBV19
j_call: TRBJ1-2
cdr3_length: 15

cdr3_aa: CASSLPDNSYEQYF
cdr3_nt: TGTGCCAGCAGTCTACCGGACAACTCCTACGAGCAGTACTTC
d_call: -
clone_size: -
v_call: TRBV6-5
j_call: TRBJ2-7
cdr3_length: 14

cdr3_aa: CSDPREPGVGTGDPEETNIQYF
cdr3_nt: TGCAGCGACCCCCGGGAGCCCGGGGTGGGAACCGGTGACCCAGAAGAAACGAACATTCAGTACTTC
d_call: -
clone_size: once
v_call: TRBV29-1
j_call: TRBJ2-4
cdr3_length: 22

cdr3_aa: CASSKEETQYF
cdr3_nt: TGTGCCAGTAGTAAGGAGGAGACCCAGTACTTC
d_call: -
clone_size: -
v_call: TRBV19
j_call: TRBJ2-5
cdr3_length: 11

cdr3_aa: CASSPTSGRTYEQYF
cdr3_nt: TGTGCCAGCAGTCCTACTAGCGGGAGGACCTACGAGCAGTACTTC
d_call: TRBD2
clone_size: -
v_call: TRBV6-5
j_call: TRBJ2-7
cdr3_length: 15

cdr3_aa: CASSYSGLAEETQYF
cdr3_nt: TGTGCCAGCAGTTACTCGGGACTAGCGGAAGAGACCCAGTACTTC
d_call: TRBD2
clone_size: few
v_call: TRBV6-5
j_call: TRBJ2-5
cdr3_length: 15

cdr3_aa: CASNPRGSSNQPQHF
cdr3_nt: TGTGCCAGTAACCCAAGAGGGAGTAGCAATCAGCCCCAGCATTTT
d_call: -
clone_size: -
v_call: TRBV19
j_call: TRBJ1-5
cdr3_length: 15

cdr3_aa: CASSYTQGAGEQYF
cdr3_nt: TGTGCCAGCAGTTACACACAGGGGGCGGGCGAGCAGTACTTC
d_call: TRBD1
clone_size: -
v_call: TRBV6-5
j_call: TRBJ2-7
cdr3_length: 14

cdr3_aa: CASSSGAPGGDTQYF
cdr3_nt: TGTGCCAGCAGTTCCGGGGCCCCAGGGGGAGATACGCAGTATTTT
d_call: TRBD1
clone_size: -
v_call: TRBV5-4
j_call: TRBJ2-3
cdr3_length: 15

cdr3_aa: CASSQDYERGIPGANVLTF
cdr3_nt: TGCGCCAGCAGCCAAGATTACGAGAGGGGGATACCTGGGGCCAACGTCCTGACTTTC
d_call: -
clone_size: once
v_call: TRBV4-1
j_call: TRBJ2-6
cdr3_length: 19

cdr3_aa: CASSQRQGTGYTF
cdr3_nt: TGTGCCAGCAGCCAGCGCCAGGGGACCGGCTACACCTTC
d_call: -
clone_size: -
v_call: TRBV3-1/TRBV3-2
j_call: TRBJ1-2
cdr3_length: 13

cdr3_aa: CASWGASGSRDTQYF
cdr3_nt: TGTGCCAGTTGGGGGGCTAGCGGGTCGCGGGATACGCAGTATTTT
d_call: TRBD2
clone_size: -
v_call: TRBV6-6
j_call: TRBJ2-3
cdr3_length: 15

cdr3_aa: CASSNVGQVEEKLFF
cdr3_nt: TGTGCCAGCAGCAATGTGGGACAGGTGGAAGAAAAACTGTTTTTT
d_call: TRBD1
clone_size: -
v_call: TRBV7-9
j_call: TRBJ1-4
cdr3_length: 15

cdr3_aa: CASSSRTGGTDTQYF
cdr3_nt: TGTGCCAGCAGCTCCCGGACAGGGGGCACAGATACGCAGTATTTT
d_call: TRBD1
clone_size: -
v_call: TRBV7-2
j_call: TRBJ2-3
cdr3_length: 15

cdr3_aa: CASSPSLGQGIRSPLHF
cdr3_nt: TGTGCCAGCTCACCATCTCTAGGTCAGGGAATACGCTCACCCCTCCACTTT
d_call: -
clone_size: -
v_call: TRBV18
j_call: TRBJ1-6
cdr3_length: 17

cdr3_aa: CAWSVRTGGVGGYTF
cdr3_nt: TGTGCCTGGAGTGTACGGACGGGGGGCGTGGGTGGCTACACCTTC
d_call: -
clone_size: -
v_call: TRBV30
j_call: TRBJ1-2
cdr3_length: 15

cdr3_aa: CASPLTSGREWDTGELFF
cdr3_nt: TGTGCCAGCCCCCTGACTAGCGGGAGAGAGTGGGACACCGGGGAGCTGTTTTTT
d_call: TRBD2
clone_size: -
v_call: TRBV7-3
j_call: TRBJ2-2
cdr3_length: 18

cdr3_aa: CASSSRGRRPETQYF
cdr3_nt: TGTGCCAGCAGCAGCAGGGGGCGACGTCCAGAGACCCAGTACTTC
d_call: TRBD1
clone_size: -
v_call: TRBV7-8
j_call: TRBJ2-5
cdr3_length: 15

cdr3_aa: CSVRLAGSSSYNEQFF
cdr3_nt: TGCAGCGTTCGTCTAGCGGGGTCGAGCTCCTACAATGAGCAGTTCTTC
d_call: TRBD2
clone_size: -
v_call: TRBV29-1
j_call: TRBJ2-1
cdr3_length: 16

cdr3_aa: CASSLGQLSSGNTIYF
cdr3_nt: TGCGCCAGCAGCTTGGGACAGCTGAGCTCTGGAAACACCATATATTTT
d_call: -
clone_size: -
v_call: TRBV5-1
j_call: TRBJ1-3
cdr3_length: 16

cdr3_aa: CASSLVRDNEQFF
cdr3_nt: TGCGCCAGCAGCTTGGTTCGGGACAATGAGCAGTTCTTC
d_call: -
clone_size: -
v_call: TRBV5-1
j_call: TRBJ2-1
cdr3_length: 13

cdr3_aa: CASSPETGSRYEQYF
cdr3_nt: TGCGCCAGCAGCCCTGAGACAGGGTCCCGCTACGAGCAGTACTTC
d_call: TRBD1
clone_size: -
v_call: TRBV5-1
j_call: TRBJ2-7
cdr3_length: 15

cdr3_aa: CASSLRGMNTEAFF
cdr3_nt: TGTGCCAGCAGCTTAAGGGGGATGAACACTGAAGCTTTCTTT
d_call: -
clone_size: once
v_call: TRBV5-4
j_call: TRBJ1-1
cdr3_length: 14

cdr3_aa: CASSPLRLTSGNTIYF
cdr3_nt: TGTGCCAGCAGTCCCCTTAGATTAACCTCTGGAAACACCATATATTTT
d_call: -
clone_size: -
v_call: TRBV9
j_call: TRBJ1-3
cdr3_length: 16

cdr3_aa: CASSWTSGGAYEQYF
cdr3_nt: TGTGCCAGCAGCTGGACTAGCGGGGGGGCGTACGAGCAGTACTTC
d_call: TRBD2
clone_size: -
v_call: TRBV5-4
j_call: TRBJ2-7
cdr3_length: 15

cdr3_aa: CASSQWGTSSYNEQFF
cdr3_nt: TGTGCCAGCAGCCAATGGGGGACTAGTTCCTACAATGAGCAGTTCTTC
d_call: TRBD2
clone_size: -
v_call: TRBV3-1/TRBV3-2
j_call: TRBJ2-1
cdr3_length: 16

cdr3_aa: CASSSGTGGLVEQYF
cdr3_nt: TGTGCCAGCTCGTCCGGGACAGGGGGCTTAGTCGAGCAGTACTTC
d_call: TRBD1
clone_size: -
v_call: TRBV18
j_call: TRBJ2-7
cdr3_length: 15

cdr3_aa: CASSLVPGVQGNQPQHF
cdr3_nt: TGTGCCAGCAGCTTAGTCCCGGGGGTGCAGGGCAATCAGCCCCAGCATTTT
d_call: -
clone_size: once
v_call: TRBV7-2
j_call: TRBJ1-5
cdr3_length: 17

cdr3_aa: CASSLSSGGAQPQHF
cdr3_nt: TGTGCCAGCAGCTTATCGAGTGGGGGGGCTCAGCCCCAGCATTTT
d_call: -
clone_size: -
v_call: TRBV7-2
j_call: TRBJ1-5
cdr3_length: 15

cdr3_aa: CASSPGTGGYEQYF
cdr3_nt: TGTGCCAGCAGCCCCGGGACAGGGGGCTACGAGCAGTACTTC
d_call: TRBD1
clone_size: -
v_call: TRBV5-5
j_call: TRBJ2-7
cdr3_length: 14

cdr3_aa: CASSLWDSQETQYF
cdr3_nt: TGCGCCAGCAGCTTGTGGGACTCCCAAGAGACCCAGTACTTC
d_call: -
clone_size: -
v_call: TRBV5-1
j_call: TRBJ2-5
cdr3_length: 14

cdr3_aa: CASSIIQGNTGELFF
cdr3_nt: TGTGCCAGTAGTATAATCCAGGGGAACACCGGGGAGCTGTTTTTT
d_call: -
clone_size: -
v_call: TRBV19
j_call: TRBJ2-2
cdr3_length: 15

cdr3_aa: CASSSFGGRHNQPQHF
cdr3_nt: TGTGCCAGCAGTTCCTTTGGGGGCCGCCACAATCAGCCCCAGCATTTT
d_call: -
clone_size: once
v_call: TRBV27
j_call: TRBJ1-5
cdr3_length: 16

cdr3_aa: CASSPGDRGETEAFF
cdr3_nt: TGTGCCAGCAGTCCTGGAGACAGGGGGGAGACTGAAGCTTTCTTT
d_call: TRBD1
clone_size: -
v_call: TRBV7-9
j_call: TRBJ1-1
cdr3_length: 15

cdr3_aa: CAISVSRTGSMNTEAFF
cdr3_nt: TGTGCCATCAGTGTTAGCCGGACAGGGTCTATGAACACTGAAGCTTTCTTT
d_call: TRBD1
clone_size: -
v_call: TRBV10-3
j_call: TRBJ1-1
cdr3_length: 17

cdr3_aa: CASSLTTGGEQYF
cdr3_nt: TGTGCCAGCAGTCTGACTACAGGGGGCGAGCAGTACTTC
d_call: TRBD1
clone_size: -
v_call: TRBV28
j_call: TRBJ2-7
cdr3_length: 13

cdr3_aa: CAWSGPGTGGGQPQHF
cdr3_nt: TGTGCCTGGAGTGGCCCTGGGACAGGGGGCGGTCAGCCCCAGCATTTT
d_call: TRBD1
clone_size: -
v_call: TRBV30
j_call: TRBJ1-5
cdr3_length: 16

cdr3_aa: CASSFRQGPYNEQFF
cdr3_nt: TGTGCCAGCAGCTTCCGACAGGGCCCCTACAATGAGCAGTTCTTC
d_call: TRBD1
clone_size: -
v_call: TRBV7-2
j_call: TRBJ2-1
cdr3_length: 15

cdr3_aa: CASSQDSAGLNYGYTF
cdr3_nt: TGCGCCAGCAGCCAGGATTCGGCAGGACTTAACTATGGCTACACCTTC
d_call: -
clone_size: -
v_call: TRBV4-1
j_call: TRBJ1-2
cdr3_length: 16

cdr3_aa: CASSQDASGASTDTQYF
cdr3_nt: TGTGCCAGCAGCCAAGACGCCAGCGGCGCTAGCACAGATACGCAGTATTTT
d_call: -
clone_size: -
v_call: TRBV3-1/TRBV3-2
j_call: TRBJ2-3
cdr3_length: 17

cdr3_aa: CASSSDGNSPLHF
cdr3_nt: TGTGCCAGCAGCAGCGACGGAAATTCACCCCTCCACTTT
d_call: -
clone_size: -
v_call: TRBV5-6
j_call: TRBJ1-6
cdr3_length: 13

cdr3_aa: CASSYSVTGLGGYTF
cdr3_nt: TGTGCCAGCAGTTACTCGGTTACAGGGTTGGGGGGCTACACCTTC
d_call: -
clone_size: once
v_call: TRBV6-5
j_call: TRBJ1-2
cdr3_length: 15

cdr3_aa: CASSGRQADGYTF
cdr3_nt: TGTGCCAGCAGTGGACGTCAGGCCGATGGCTACACCTTC
d_call: -
clone_size: -
v_call: TRBV2
j_call: TRBJ1-2
cdr3_length: 13

cdr3_aa: CASLQDRGEGYTF
cdr3_nt: TGTGCCAGCCTCCAGGACAGGGGTGAAGGCTACACCTTC
d_call: TRBD1
clone_size: -
v_call: TRBV6-5
j_call: TRBJ1-2
cdr3_length: 13